The 24 T cell receptor beta chains listed next were all sequenced from one sample in a study of blood T cell repertoires in COVID-19. Generated by immunoSEQ multiplex PCR, the TCRdb table keeps only in-frame clones and is missing some. The sample has 160,000 or so clones, approximately 91% seen once. Sequencing was carried out using peripheral blood. The receptor source for this set is a man younger than 30 with acute or convalescent COVID-19.

V is TRBV5-1 and J is TRBJ2-3; the match to TRBD1 covers 7 bases. The V and J ends lost 2 bases and 4 bases, in that order; junction bases with no gene match: 7. Germline V CDR1 and CDR2: SGHRS, YFSETQ. CDR3 size: 15 residues. In DNA form, the CDR3 reads TGCGCCAGCAGCTTCTCCCTCGGACAGGCAGATACGCAGTATTTT. Protein: CASSFSLGQADTQYF.

The chain carries TRBV30 and TRBJ2-1; D is perhaps TRBD2 (6 bases). This CDR3 is 13 amino acids long. Trimming stripped 3 bases from V and 0 bases from J, with 6 bases between. Germline V gives CDR1 GTSNPN, CDR2 SVGIG (reference sequence). The CDR3 DNA reads as TGTGCCTGGAGGGGGGGCTCCTACAATGAGCAGTTCTTC. Protein sequence: CAWRGGSYNEQFF.

V gene TRBV6-1 combines with J gene TRBJ1-5; D unresolved. This CDR3 is built from 11 residues. CDR1 MNHNS and CDR2 SASEGT come from the germline V gene. With 3 bases removed from V and 8 bases from J, the gap between germline ends came to 5 bases. The CDR3 bases are TGTGCCAGCAGTGATTCAAAGCCCCAGCATTTT. Translating it yields CASSDSKPQHF.

This chain joins TRBV29-1 and TRBJ1-4; D perhaps matches TRBD1 (5 bases). V shed 4 bases and J shed 8 bases, with 11 bases lying between them. Germline values: CDR1 SQVTM, CDR2 ANQGSEA. The CDR3 spans 12 residues. The CDR3 loop is CSVGGAREKLFF. The CDR3 region has the DNA TGCAGCGTTGGTGGGGCGAGGGAAAAACTGTTTTTT.

This chain joins TRBV19 and TRBJ1-1; a weak D match, TRBD1 (5 bases). CDR1 and CDR2 from the germline V gene are LNHDA and SQIVND (reference sequence). This CDR3 is 14 amino acids long. V was cut by 7 bases and J by 2 bases, with 14 bases left in between. The CDR3 DNA reads TGTGCCAGTACTACGGACACCTCAAACACTGAAGCTTTCTTT. As protein: CASTTDTSNTEAFF. Full variable domain (remainder filled in from reference TRBV19 and TRBJ1-1): DGGITQSPKYLFRKEGQNVTLSCEQNLNHDAMYWYRQDPGQGLRLIYYSQIVNDFQKGDIAEGYSVSREKKESFPLTVTSAQKNPTAFYLCASTTDTSNTEAFFGQGTRLTVV.

The chain is built from TRBV19 and TRBJ1-5, with D perhaps TRBD1 (5 bases). This CDR3 has 15 amino acids. Germline V gene data show CDR1 as LNHDA and CDR2 as SQIVND (reference sequence). V was pared by 2 bases and J by 0 bases, with 8 bases between. CDR3 sequence reads: CASSISGDSNQPQHF. For the CDR3, the DNA is TGTGCCAGTAGTATATCGGGGGATAGCAATCAGCCCCAGCATTTT.

The V call is TRBV19, the J call TRBJ1-5; D possibly corresponds to TRBD1 (6 bases). Germline CDR1 is LNHDA and CDR2 is SQIVND (reference sequence). This CDR3 is 16 amino acids long. With 6 bases removed from V and 0 bases from J, the gap between germline ends came to 15 bases. CDR3 nucleotides: TGTGCCAGTAGCATTCAACAGGGCTATAGCAATCAGCCCCAGCATTTT. This sequence encodes CASSIQQGYSNQPQHF. The full variable domain, in which reference TRBV19 and TRBJ1-5 provide the parts outside the CDR3, is DGGITQSPKYLFRKEGQNVTLSCEQNLNHDAMYWYRQDPGQGLRLIYYSQIVNDFQKGDIAEGYSVSREKKESFPLTVTSAQKNPTAFYLCASSIQQGYSNQPQHFGDGTRLSIL.

This chain uses TRBV9 with TRBJ1-3, with D unclear. CDR1 and CDR2 from the germline V gene are SGDLS and YYNGEE. This CDR3 spans 13 amino acids. V was cut by 4 bases and J by 0 bases, with 5 bases left in between. The chain's CDR3 is CASSSNSGNTIYF. Written as DNA, the CDR3 is TGTGCCAGCAGCTCTAACTCTGGAAACACCATATATTTT.

The chain couples TRBV5-1 to TRBJ2-5, with D possibly matching TRBD2 (6 bases). CDR3 length: 14 residues. The ends were cut back, 0 bases at V and 3 bases at J, with 9 bases in the middle. The germline gives CDR1 SGHRS, CDR2 YFSETQ. This CDR3 reads CASSLDWGEETQYF. DNA for the CDR3: TGCGCCAGCAGCTTGGATTGGGGGGAAGAGACCCAGTACTTC.

J is TRBJ1-3 and V is TRBV18; D uncertain. V lost 3 bases to trimming and J lost 0 bases, with 9 bases between them. The CDR3 has 15 amino acids. Germline V gives CDR1 KGHSH, CDR2 LQKENI. The chain's CDR3 is CASSPYHDSGNTIYF. The DNA of the CDR3 is TGTGCCAGCTCACCCTATCACGACTCTGGAAACACCATATATTTT.

The chain is built from TRBV7-6 and TRBJ2-5, with TRBD2 matching over 14 bases. The CDR3 contains 17 residues. Germline lookup yields CDR1 SGHVS and CDR2 FNYEAQ. Trimming took 5 bases from V and 4 from J; bases not matched to a gene: 9. The CDR3 reads CASSPGLAGVIAETQYF. The CDR3 DNA is TGTGCCAGCAGCCCGGGACTAGCGGGAGTGATTGCAGAGACCCAGTACTTC.

This chain connects TRBV6-5 to TRBJ2-7, with 7 bases aligning to TRBD2. This CDR3 is built from 15 residues. Losses at the gene ends were 6 bases for V and 2 bases for J; bases not matched to a gene: 10. In germline, CDR1 is MNHEY, CDR2 SVGAGI. CDR3: CASSLSLAAPYEQYF. The CDR3 DNA sequence: TGTGCCAGCAGCCTCTCGCTAGCGGCCCCCTACGAGCAGTACTTC.

CDR3 protein: CASSQDRGLNYGYTF. CDR3 nucleotide sequence: TGTGCCAGTAGTCAGGACAGGGGACTCAACTATGGCTACACCTTC. The chain links TRBV19 to TRBJ1-2, with 9 bases fitting TRBD1. Germline values: CDR1 LNHDA, CDR2 SQIVND (reference sequence). The CDR3 runs to 15 residues. Trimming at V came to 5 bases and at J to 2 bases, leaving 6 bases not matched to a gene.

This chain joins TRBV5-1 and TRBJ1-5, with 9 bases fitting TRBD1. This CDR3 spans 14 amino acids. Germline CDR1 reads SGHRS; CDR2 reads YFSETQ. Unmatched junction bases numbered 6, after V lost 4 bases and J lost 7 bases. The CDR3 spells CASSVTGGVQPQHF. As DNA, the CDR3 is TGCGCCAGCAGCGTTACAGGGGGCGTCCAGCCCCAGCATTTT.

V and J are TRBV5-4 and TRBJ2-7, with D uncertain. V lost 0 bases and J lost 3, with 7 bases in between. This CDR3 is 13 amino acids long. Germline assignment: CDR1 SGHNT and CDR2 YYREEE (reference sequence). The CDR3 DNA reads as TGTGCCAGCAGCTTGGTGTCCAGCTACGAGCAGTACTTC. Its translation is CASSLVSSYEQYF.

The chain links TRBV21-1 to TRBJ1-5. TRBV21-1 is tagged as a pseudogene. CDR3 length: 17 residues. The CDR3 region has the DNA TGTGCCAGCAGCAAGAAAAACCACGGACTTGGCAATCAGCCCCAGCATTTT. This encodes CASSKKNHGLGNQPQHF.

The chain carries TRBV19 and TRBJ2-5; maybe TRBD2 (7 bases). CDR1 is LNHDA and CDR2 is SQIVND in the germline V gene (reference sequence). V lost 3 bases, J lost 5 bases, and 16 bases lay in between. The CDR3 sequence is 15 residues long. CDR3 residues: CASSIGAGAGETQYF. CDR3 DNA sequence: TGTGCCAGTAGTATCGGGGCGGGGGCCGGGGAGACCCAGTACTTC.

The genes are TRBV19 and TRBJ2-1; weak D call: TRBD1 (6 bases). Germline CDR1 is LNHDA and CDR2 is SQIVND (reference sequence). The CDR3 has 11 residues. Trimming left V 4 bases short and J 11 bases short, with 9 bases between. CDR3 bases: TGTGCCAGTAGTAGGGACATTCAGCAGTTCTTC. Its translation is CASSRDIQQFF.

The table lists this clone with a count of one. The chain links TRBV28 to TRBJ2-7, with no clear D. Germline lookup yields CDR1 MDHEN and CDR2 SYDVKM. The V and J ends lost 3 bases and 4 bases respectively, with 16 bases between them. This CDR3 has 15 residues. CDR3 nucleotide sequence: TGTGCCAGCAGTTTGGCAAGTGGCAGGCCTTACGAGCAGTACTTC. Its protein is CASSLASGRPYEQYF.

This sequence joins TRBV24-1 and TRBJ2-7; D unresolved. Germline CDR1 is KGHDR and CDR2 is SFDVKD. The CDR3 is 14 amino acids. The V end lost 0 bases, the J end lost 2 bases, and 7 bases lay between the germline ends. Here the CDR3 DNA reads TGTGCCACCAGTGATTTGTCACAGACCTACGAGCAGTACTTC. As protein: CATSDLSQTYEQYF.

The rearrangement uses TRBV6-2 or TRBV6-3 and TRBJ2-5; TRBD2 might be the D (6 bases). Looked up from germline, CDR1 is MNHEY and CDR2 is SVGEGT. The CDR3 totals 13 residues. The V and J ends lost 5 bases and 3 bases respectively, with 10 bases between them. Here the CDR3 reads CASSLLAEETQYF. For the CDR3, the DNA is TGTGCCAGCAGTCTTTTAGCGGAAGAGACCCAGTACTTC.

The CDR3 nucleotides are TGTGCCAGCAGCGTAGGAGGGGGGGTAAGGCAGCCCCAGCATTTT. Residues: CASSVGGGVRQPQHF. This chain joins TRBV9 and TRBJ1-5, with TRBD1 as a possible D gene (6 bases). Germline V CDR1 and CDR2: SGDLS, YYNGEE. V was trimmed by 0 bases and J by 7 bases, leaving 14 bases between them. The CDR3 is 15 residues long.

The J gene is TRBJ2-7, the V gene TRBV19, with 10 bases lining up with TRBD2. This CDR3 region has 15 residues. V shed 3 bases, J shed 3 bases, and the junction held 5 bases outside the gene matches. CDR1 LNHDA and CDR2 SQIVND come from the germline V gene (reference sequence). DNA of the CDR3: TGTGCCAGTAGTATTCGACTAGCGGGTTACTACGAGCAGTACTTC. It specifies CASSIRLAGYYEQYF.

This sequence joins TRBV5-1 and TRBJ1-2; 9 bases are a match to TRBD1. The CDR3 sequence is 16 residues long. Per the germline V gene, CDR1 is SGHRS and CDR2 is YFSETQ. Losses at the gene ends were 2 bases for V and 8 bases for J; bases not matched to a gene: 13. The CDR3: CASSFTKDRGKDGYTF. The CDR3 bases are TGCGCCAGCAGCTTCACAAAGGACAGGGGCAAGGACGGCTACACCTTC.